Sequencing of this T cell receptor beta chain was carried out in a study of long-term antiretroviral therapy in people with HIV. Germline CDR1 reads LGHNA; CDR2 reads YSLEER. V lost 1 base and J 0 bases, leaving 13 bases between the germline ends. CDR3 length equals 16 residues. They ran version v3.0 of the immunoSEQ assay at survey level. Some clones are missing from TCRdb's copy, which holds only in-frame ones; the method was immunoSEQ multiplex PCR. The sample yields more than 35,000 clones, 90% to 95% seen once. The V call is TRBV4-3, the J call TRBJ2-7; D is undetermined. The input for sequencing was unsorted PBMCs, taken 3.7 years after starting antiretroviral therapy. The sequence was obtained from a woman between 45 and 65 years old with HIV. CDR3 nucleotide sequence: TGCGCCAGCAGCCAAGCGGCGGCAGCCTCCTCCTACGAGCAGTACTTC. Residues: CASSQAAAASSYEQYF.